This entry is about one T cell receptor (beta chain). Its antigen is unknown. The data belong to a study of graft-versus-host responses after intestinal transplantation. On the study more broadly: Isolated intestinal, liver-intestinal, or multivisceral transplants were what recipients had. General study points: Circulating GvH clone levels at their peak were associated with HvG declines (early post-transplant). Allograft graft-versus-host to host-versus-graft clonal ratios ran high in patients with graft-donor T cell macrochimerism. The authors found GvH clones in recipient marrow, some appearing first in ileum or blood.

Here immunoSEQ multiplex PCR was the method, and the copy in TCRdb shows in-frame clones only, minus some. The sample contains about 80,000 clones, 85% to 90% of which appear only once. Germline assignment: CDR1 SGDLS and CDR2 YYNGEE. Trimming removed 1 base from V and 4 bases from J, with 14 bases in between. The CDR3 runs to 15 residues. The TCR originated in a human donor who received an intestinal transplant. The chain joins TRBV9 to TRBJ2-5; weak D call: TRBD2 (6 bases). The material was unstimulated CD4+ T cells sorted from spleen or lymph node cells, obtained before intestinal transplant. The CDR3 DNA follows: TGTGCCAGCAGCGTAATGGGGGGAGAGGGAGAGACCCAGTACTTC. This sequence encodes CASSVMGGEGETQYF.